The clone carrying this TCR beta chain was recorded at least ten times. The sample originates from a study of neurological immune-mediated disorders. Germline lookup yields CDR1 SGHDN and CDR2 FVKESK. V dropped 4 bases and J dropped 10 bases, with 10 bases sitting between them. The CDR3 covers 11 residues. In TCRdb, the 5' RACE reads were re-called with MiXCR into one record per CDR3 protein. The sample holds 90,000 to 100,000 distinct CDR3 sequences; roughly 3.5% are singletons and the top ten take 5% to 6.5%. J is TRBJ1-1 and V is TRBV14, with unresolved D. Sample: PBMCs. This sequence was found in a woman under 30 with multiple sclerosis. This chain's CDR3 is CASSPGPGAFF. The DNA for the CDR3 is TGTGCCAGCAGCCCGGGCCCAGGAGCTTTCTTT.